A single sample is the source of the 13 T cell receptor beta chains below, sequenced in a study of vaccination and CD4 T cells after COVID-19. Antigens for these TCRs are unknown. Treatment here: roughly 10-day PBMC culture with coronavirus spike peptide pools or control peptides (ViraFEST assay). Pre-COVID-19 pandemic sampling (2011-2018) yielded the unexposed donor's CD4+ T cells. Oncomine TCR Beta short-read sequencing was applied to DNA from cultured CD4+ T cells. TCRdb called the PCR reads again in MiXCR, with one record for every CDR3 protein. The data hold about 1,400 distinct CDR3 sequences, with approximately 19% observed a single time. The sample comprised CD4+ T cells from blood, cultured in vitro. All receptors derive from a human donor in good health.

This clonotype was counted a few times. The chain joins TRBV20-1 to TRBJ2-1; no reliable D call. The V and J ends lost 3 bases and 7 bases respectively, with 13 bases between them. The CDR3 has 13 residues. Germline CDR1 reads DFQATT; CDR2 reads SNEGSKA (reference sequence). CDR3 DNA: TGCAGTGCTAGTTCTGAGCCTGGTAATGAGCAGTTCTTC. It specifies CSASSEPGNEQFF.

This clonotype was picked up a small number of times. The chain employs TRBV6-1 and TRBJ2-7, with D tentatively TRBD2 (7 bases). From germline, CDR1 is MNHNS and CDR2 SASEGT. The CDR3 sequence is 14 residues long. V lost 6 bases and J 10 bases, leaving 22 bases between the germline ends. The CDR3 nucleotides read TGTGCCAGCAGGCCCGGGGGGCCGAGTACGTATCAGTACTTC. Its protein is CASRPGGPSTYQYF.

This clonotype was recorded a few times. The chain has TRBV5-4 and TRBJ1-6; D not resolved. Germline V lookup: CDR1 SGHNT, CDR2 YYREEE (reference sequence). V was shortened by 0 bases and J by 13 bases, with 11 bases between the two germline ends. This CDR3 is 13 amino acids long. CDR3: CASSLDLGSPLHF. CDR3 coding DNA: TGTGCCAGCAGCTTGGACTTGGGCTCCCCCCTCCACTTT.

This clonotype was counted a few times. The chain couples TRBV7-9 to TRBJ1-1, with a tentative D call TRBD1 (6 bases). The CDR3 covers 16 residues. V lost 6 bases and J 0 bases, leaving 17 bases between the germline ends. Germline assignment: CDR1 SEHNR and CDR2 FQNEAQ (reference sequence). Here the CDR3 reads CASRNLRQAMNTEAFF. CDR3 DNA sequence: TGTGCCAGCAGAAATCTGCGACAGGCCATGAACACTGAAGCTTTCTTT.

This chain uses TRBV20-1 with TRBJ2-7, with TRBD2 identical over 9 bases. Per germline, CDR1 DFQATT and CDR2 SNEGSKA (reference sequence). CDR3 size: 15 residues. The trim removed 0 bases at V and 4 bases at J, leaving 7 bases unmatched. DNA of the CDR3: TGCAGTGCTAGAGATTGGGGGACTAGCAGGTACGAGCAGTACTTC. This codes for CSARDWGTSRYEQYF.

J is TRBJ1-6 and V is TRBV12-3 or TRBV12-4, with D unclear. The CDR3 is 12 residues long. V was clipped by 5 bases and J by 10 bases, with 9 bases between them. This chain's CDR3 is CASSAEESPLHF. The CDR3 DNA reads as TGTGCCAGCAGTGCGGAGGAGTCACCCCTCCACTTT.

The chain joins TRBV7-9 to TRBJ2-1, with D maybe TRBD2 (6 bases). This CDR3 contains 15 residues. The germline gives CDR1 SEHNR, CDR2 FQNEAQ (reference sequence). Trimming shortened V by 0 bases and J by 3 bases, and 9 bases separated the two germline ends. CDR3 bases: TGTGCCAGCAGCTTAGCGGGAGGAAACTACAATGAGCAGTTCTTC. It codes for CASSLAGGNYNEQFF.

The sample holds a few counts of this clonotype. V gene TRBV28 combines with J gene TRBJ1-4; a possible D gene is TRBD1 (6 bases). Germline CDR1 is MDHEN and CDR2 is SYDVKM. The V gene lost 5 bases and the J gene lost 6 bases, with 10 bases spanning the gap. The CDR3 length is 13 residues. This CDR3 reads CASSQDSYEKLFF. As DNA, the CDR3 is TGTGCCAGCAGTCAGGACAGTTATGAAAAACTGTTTTTT.

This clonotype is labeled medium-sized. The chain links TRBV28 to TRBJ2-2; the match to TRBD1 covers 7 bases. There are 13 residues in the CDR3. With 10 bases clipped from V and 0 bases from J, the junction kept 2 bases outside the gene matches. CDR1 is MDHEN and CDR2 is SYDVKM in the germline V gene. The CDR3 loop is CAMGTANTGELFF. As DNA, the CDR3 is TGTGCCATGGGGACAGCGAACACCGGGGAGCTGTTTTTT.

This clonotype has more than one count but fewer than ten. V is TRBV7-9 and J is TRBJ2-1; TRBD1 matches at 7 bases. With V trimmed by 5 bases and J by 5 bases, 6 bases remained unmatched. The CDR3 runs 14 residues. Germline-derived CDR1 and CDR2 are SEHNR and FQNEAQ (reference sequence). The chain's CDR3 is CASSALQGNNEQFF. In DNA, the CDR3 is TGTGCCAGCAGCGCATTACAGGGGAACAATGAGCAGTTCTTC.

This clonotype was picked up a small number of times. This chain uses TRBV7-8 with TRBJ1-3; maybe TRBD1 (5 bases). The CDR3 covers 16 residues. V lost 2 bases and J 0 bases, leaving 11 bases between the germline ends. The V gene's germline CDR1 is SGHVS and CDR2 FQNEAQ. The CDR3 here is CASSLSRAYSGNTIYF. DNA for the CDR3: TGTGCCAGCAGCTTAAGCAGGGCCTACTCTGGAAACACCATATATTTT.

In this sample, this clonotype is large. The rearrangement joins TRBV27 to TRBJ1-2, with unresolved D. The CDR3 is made up of 15 amino acids. Per germline, CDR1 MNHEY and CDR2 SMNVEV (reference sequence). V was clipped by 2 bases and J by 2 bases, with 12 bases between them. The DNA of the CDR3 is TGTGCCAGCAGTTTAAGGCACTTATCCAACTATGGCTACACCTTC. Amino acids: CASSLRHLSNYGYTF.

Of note for this clonotype: At one end the junction does not follow the germline gene, possibly because of a read error. This chain connects TRBV18 to TRBJ2-1, with 8 bases matching TRBD1. Germline CDR1 reads KGHSH; CDR2 reads LQKENI. The CDR3 runs to 14 residues. The CDR3 DNA reads as TGTGTCAGCTCACGGGACAGGAAATACAATGAGCAGTTCTTC. This translates into CVSSRDRKYNEQFF.